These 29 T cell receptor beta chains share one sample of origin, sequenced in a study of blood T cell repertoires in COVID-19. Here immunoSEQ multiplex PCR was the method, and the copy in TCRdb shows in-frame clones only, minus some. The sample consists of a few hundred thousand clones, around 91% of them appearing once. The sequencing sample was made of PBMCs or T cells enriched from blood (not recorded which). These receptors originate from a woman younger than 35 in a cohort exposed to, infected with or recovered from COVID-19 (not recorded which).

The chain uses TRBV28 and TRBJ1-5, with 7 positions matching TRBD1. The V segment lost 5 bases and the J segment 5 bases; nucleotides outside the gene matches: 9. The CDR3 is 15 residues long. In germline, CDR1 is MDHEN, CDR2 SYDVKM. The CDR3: CASSPYAGGDQPQHF. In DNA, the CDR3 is TGTGCCAGCAGTCCCTACGCAGGGGGTGATCAGCCCCAGCATTTT.

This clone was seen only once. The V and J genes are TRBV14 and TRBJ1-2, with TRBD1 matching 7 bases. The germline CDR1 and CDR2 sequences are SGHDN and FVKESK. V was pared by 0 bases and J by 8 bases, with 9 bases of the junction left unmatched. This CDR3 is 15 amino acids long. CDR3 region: CASSQDFRGVLGYTF. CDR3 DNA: TGTGCCAGCAGCCAAGATTTCAGGGGGGTCCTGGGCTACACCTTC.

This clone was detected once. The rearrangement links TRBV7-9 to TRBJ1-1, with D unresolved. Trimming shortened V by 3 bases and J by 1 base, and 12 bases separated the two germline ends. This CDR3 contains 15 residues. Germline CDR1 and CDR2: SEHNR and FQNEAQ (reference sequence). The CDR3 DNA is TGTGCCAGCAGCTTTCTCCGGGAGGCGAACACTGAAGCTTTCTTT. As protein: CASSFLREANTEAFF.

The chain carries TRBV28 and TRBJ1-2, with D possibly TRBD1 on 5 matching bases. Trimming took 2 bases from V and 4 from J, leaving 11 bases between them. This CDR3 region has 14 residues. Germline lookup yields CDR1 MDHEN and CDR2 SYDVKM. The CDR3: CASSLQDRSYGYTF. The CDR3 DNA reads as TGTGCCAGCAGTTTACAAGACAGATCCTATGGCTACACCTTC.

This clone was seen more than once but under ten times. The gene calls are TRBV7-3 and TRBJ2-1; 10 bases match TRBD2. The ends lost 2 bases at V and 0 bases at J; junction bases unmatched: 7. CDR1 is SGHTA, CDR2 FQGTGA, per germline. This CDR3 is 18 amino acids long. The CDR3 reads CASSLGGTSARSYNEQFF. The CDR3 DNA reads TGTGCCAGCAGCTTAGGGGGGACTAGCGCCCGCTCCTACAATGAGCAGTTCTTC.

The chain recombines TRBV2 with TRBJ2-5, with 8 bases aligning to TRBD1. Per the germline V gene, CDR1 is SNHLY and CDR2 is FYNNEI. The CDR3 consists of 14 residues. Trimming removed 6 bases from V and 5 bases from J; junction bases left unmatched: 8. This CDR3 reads CASRRDRSIETQYF. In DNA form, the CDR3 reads TGTGCCAGCAGGAGGGACAGGAGTATTGAGACCCAGTACTTC.

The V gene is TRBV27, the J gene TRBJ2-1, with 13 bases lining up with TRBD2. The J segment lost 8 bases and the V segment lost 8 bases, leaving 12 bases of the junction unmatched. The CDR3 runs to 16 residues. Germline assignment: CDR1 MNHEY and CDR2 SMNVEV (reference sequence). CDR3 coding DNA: TGTGCCAGCGCCAAGCCACTAGCGGGGGGGGAGGATGAGCAGTTCTTC. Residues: CASAKPLAGGEDEQFF.

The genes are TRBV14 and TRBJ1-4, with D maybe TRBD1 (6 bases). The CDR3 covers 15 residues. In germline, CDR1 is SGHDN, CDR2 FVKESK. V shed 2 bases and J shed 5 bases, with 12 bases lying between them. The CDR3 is CASSQWRGQNEKLFF. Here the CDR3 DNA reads TGTGCCAGCAGCCAATGGCGGGGGCAAAATGAAAAACTGTTTTTT. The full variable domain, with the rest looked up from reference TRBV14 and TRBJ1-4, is EAGVTQFPSHSVIEKGQTVTLRCDPISGHDNLYWYRRVMGKEIKFLLHFVKESKQDESGMPNNRFLAERTGGTYSTLKVQPAELEDSGVYFCASSQWRGQNEKLFFGSGTQLSVL.

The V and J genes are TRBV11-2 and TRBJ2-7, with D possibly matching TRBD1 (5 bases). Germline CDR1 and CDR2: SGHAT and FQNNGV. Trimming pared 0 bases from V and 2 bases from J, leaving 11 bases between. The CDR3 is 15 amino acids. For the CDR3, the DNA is TGTGCCAGCAGCTTAGACAGGGAAGGACCCTACGAGCAGTACTTC. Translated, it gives CASSLDREGPYEQYF.

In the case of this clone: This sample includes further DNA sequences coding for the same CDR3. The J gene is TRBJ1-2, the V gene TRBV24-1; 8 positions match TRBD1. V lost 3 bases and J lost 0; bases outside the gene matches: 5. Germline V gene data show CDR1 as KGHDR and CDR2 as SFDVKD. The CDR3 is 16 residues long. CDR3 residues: CATSDPGQGSNYGYTF. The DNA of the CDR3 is TGTGCCACCAGTGATCCTGGACAGGGATCTAACTATGGCTACACCTTC.

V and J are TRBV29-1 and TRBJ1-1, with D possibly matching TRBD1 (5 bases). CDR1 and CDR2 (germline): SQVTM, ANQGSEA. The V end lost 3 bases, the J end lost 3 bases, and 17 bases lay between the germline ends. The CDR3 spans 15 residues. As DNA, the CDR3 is TGCAGCGTTGAGGTCCGGGCCGGGGGTGACACTGAAGCTTTCTTT. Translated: CSVEVRAGGDTEAFF.

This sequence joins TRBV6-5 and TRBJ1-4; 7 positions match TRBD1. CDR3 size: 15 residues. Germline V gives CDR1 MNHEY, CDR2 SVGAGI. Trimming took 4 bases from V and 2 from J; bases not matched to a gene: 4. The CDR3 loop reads CASSFTGATNEKLFF. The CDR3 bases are TGTGCCAGCAGTTTTACAGGGGCCACTAATGAAAAACTGTTTTTT.

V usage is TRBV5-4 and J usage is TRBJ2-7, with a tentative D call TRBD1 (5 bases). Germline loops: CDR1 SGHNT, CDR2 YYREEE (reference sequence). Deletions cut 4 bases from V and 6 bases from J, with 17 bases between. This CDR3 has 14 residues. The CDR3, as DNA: TGTGCCAGCAGCAAATCATCAGGGAACGGCGAGCAGTACTTC. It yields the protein CASSKSSGNGEQYF.

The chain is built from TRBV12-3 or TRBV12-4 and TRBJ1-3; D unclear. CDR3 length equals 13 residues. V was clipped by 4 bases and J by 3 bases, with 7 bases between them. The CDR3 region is CASSSYSGNTIYF. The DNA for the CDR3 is TGTGCCAGCAGTTCCTACAGTGGAAACACCATATATTTT.

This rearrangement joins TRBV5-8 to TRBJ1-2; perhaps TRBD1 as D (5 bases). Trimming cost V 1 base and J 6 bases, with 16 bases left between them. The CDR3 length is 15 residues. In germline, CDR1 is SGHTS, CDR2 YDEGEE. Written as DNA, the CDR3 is TGTGCCAGCAGCTTGATCTGGGGGGAAAGGGATGGCTACACCTTC. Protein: CASSLIWGERDGYTF.

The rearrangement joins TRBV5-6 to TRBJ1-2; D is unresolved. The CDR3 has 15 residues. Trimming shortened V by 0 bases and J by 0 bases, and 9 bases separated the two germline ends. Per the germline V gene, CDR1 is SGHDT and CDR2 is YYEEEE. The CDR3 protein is CASSLVAGTNYGYTF. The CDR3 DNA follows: TGTGCCAGCAGCTTGGTGGCAGGAACTAACTATGGCTACACCTTC.

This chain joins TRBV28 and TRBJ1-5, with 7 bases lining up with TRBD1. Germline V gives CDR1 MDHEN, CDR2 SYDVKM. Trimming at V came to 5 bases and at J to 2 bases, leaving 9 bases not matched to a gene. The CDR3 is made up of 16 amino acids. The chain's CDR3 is CASSDEQGIGNQPQHF. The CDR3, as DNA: TGTGCCAGCAGTGACGAACAGGGGATAGGCAATCAGCCCCAGCATTTT.

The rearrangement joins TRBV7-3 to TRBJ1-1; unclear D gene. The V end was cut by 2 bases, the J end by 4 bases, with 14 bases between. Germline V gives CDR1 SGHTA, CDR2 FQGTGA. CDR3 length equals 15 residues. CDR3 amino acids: CASSLLGLPGTEAFF. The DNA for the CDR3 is TGTGCCAGCAGCTTACTCGGGTTGCCGGGCACTGAAGCTTTCTTT.

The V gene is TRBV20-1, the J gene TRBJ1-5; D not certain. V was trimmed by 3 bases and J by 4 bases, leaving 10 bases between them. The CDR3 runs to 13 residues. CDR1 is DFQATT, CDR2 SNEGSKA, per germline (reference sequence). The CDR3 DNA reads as TGCAGTGCTAGTTTGGCTGTTAATCAGCCCCAGCATTTT. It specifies CSASLAVNQPQHF.

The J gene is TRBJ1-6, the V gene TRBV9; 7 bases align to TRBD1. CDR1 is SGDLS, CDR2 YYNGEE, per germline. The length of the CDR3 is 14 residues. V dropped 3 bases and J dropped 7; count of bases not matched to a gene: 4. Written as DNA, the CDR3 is TGTGCCAGCAGCGACAGGGGCGGGAATTCACCCCTCCACTTT. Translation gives CASSDRGGNSPLHF.

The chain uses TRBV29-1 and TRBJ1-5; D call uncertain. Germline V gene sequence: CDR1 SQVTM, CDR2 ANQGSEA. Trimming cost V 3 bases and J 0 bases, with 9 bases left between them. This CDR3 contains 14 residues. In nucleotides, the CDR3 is TGCAGCGTTGAGTTCCAGAATAGCAATCAGCCCCAGCATTTT. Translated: CSVEFQNSNQPQHF.

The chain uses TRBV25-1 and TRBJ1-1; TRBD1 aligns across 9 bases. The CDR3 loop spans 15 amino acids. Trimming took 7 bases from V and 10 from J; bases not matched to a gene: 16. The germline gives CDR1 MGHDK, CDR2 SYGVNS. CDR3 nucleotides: TGTGCCAGCACCCCCAATGAGGAGGACAGGGGCACAGCTTTCTTT. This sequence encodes CASTPNEEDRGTAFF.

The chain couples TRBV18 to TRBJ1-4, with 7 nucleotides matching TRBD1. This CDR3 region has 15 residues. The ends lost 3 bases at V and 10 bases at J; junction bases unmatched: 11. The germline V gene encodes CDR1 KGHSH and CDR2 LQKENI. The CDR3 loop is CASSPSNRGEGKLFF. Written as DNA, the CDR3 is TGTGCCAGCTCACCTTCGAACAGGGGTGAAGGAAAACTGTTTTTT.

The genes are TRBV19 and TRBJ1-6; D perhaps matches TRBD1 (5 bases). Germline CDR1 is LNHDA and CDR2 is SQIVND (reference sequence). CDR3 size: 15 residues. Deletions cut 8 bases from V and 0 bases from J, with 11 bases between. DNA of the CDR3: TGTGCCAGTGCAGGGTCGAGCTCCTATAATTCACCCCTCCACTTT. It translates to CASAGSSSYNSPLHF.

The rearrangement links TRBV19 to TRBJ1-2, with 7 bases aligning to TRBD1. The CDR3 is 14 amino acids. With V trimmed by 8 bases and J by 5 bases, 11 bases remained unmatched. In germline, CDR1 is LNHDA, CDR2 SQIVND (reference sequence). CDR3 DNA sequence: TGTGCCAGTCATACCGGGACAGAAGTATATGGCTACACCTTC. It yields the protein CASHTGTEVYGYTF.

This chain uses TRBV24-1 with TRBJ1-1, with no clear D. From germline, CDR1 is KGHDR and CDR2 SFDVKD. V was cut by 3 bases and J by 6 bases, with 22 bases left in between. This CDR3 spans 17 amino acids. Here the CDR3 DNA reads TGTGCCACCAGTGATAGCGGCGCCGAAGTGGAGTCTTCTGAAGCTTTCTTT. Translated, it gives CATSDSGAEVESSEAFF.

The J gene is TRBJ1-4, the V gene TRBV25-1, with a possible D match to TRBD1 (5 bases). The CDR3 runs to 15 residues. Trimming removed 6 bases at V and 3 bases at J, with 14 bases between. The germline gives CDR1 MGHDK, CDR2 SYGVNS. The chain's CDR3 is CASRGDRGANEKLFF. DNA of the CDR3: TGTGCCAGCAGGGGGGACCGGGGGGCTAATGAAAAACTGTTTTTT.

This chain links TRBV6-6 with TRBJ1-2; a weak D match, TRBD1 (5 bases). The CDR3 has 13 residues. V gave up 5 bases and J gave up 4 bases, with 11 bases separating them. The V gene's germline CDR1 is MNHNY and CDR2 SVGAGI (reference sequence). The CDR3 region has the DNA TGTGCCAGCAGTCCGGACACGACCTATGGCTACACCTTC. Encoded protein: CASSPDTTYGYTF.

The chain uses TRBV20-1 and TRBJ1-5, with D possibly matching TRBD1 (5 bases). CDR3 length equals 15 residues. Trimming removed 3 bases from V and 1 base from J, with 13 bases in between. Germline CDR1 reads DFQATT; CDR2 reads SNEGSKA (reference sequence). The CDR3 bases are TGCAGTGCTAGTATGTTGACAGAGAGCAATCAGCCCCAGCATTTT. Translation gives CSASMLTESNQPQHF.